One and the same sample provided the 28 T cell receptor beta chains below, sequenced in a study of neurological immune-mediated disorders. Each CDR3 protein is one row after TCRdb ran MiXCR on the 5' RACE reads. The data hold 70,000 to 95,000 distinct CDR3 sequences, with 17% observed a single time. Material for sequencing was PBMCs. These receptors originate from a woman aged 40 to 55 in good health.

In its sample, this clonotype was seen many times. The rearrangement links TRBV6-2 or TRBV6-3 to TRBJ2-4, with D perhaps given as TRBD1 or TRBD2 (5 bases each). V was clipped by 4 bases and J by 8 bases, with 15 bases between them. The CDR3 runs 14 residues. Looked up from germline, CDR1 is MNHEY and CDR2 is SVGEGT. The DNA of the CDR3 is TGTGCCAGCAGTTTTGACGGGGCCTGGTACATTCAGTACTTC. Translating it yields CASSFDGAWYIQYF.

In this sample, this clonotype turned up many times. The chain carries TRBV7-9 and TRBJ1-1; D remains unclear. Germline V gene data show CDR1 as SEHNR and CDR2 as FQNEAQ (reference sequence). CDR3 length: 13 residues. V gave up 4 bases and J gave up 4 bases, with 10 bases separating them. The CDR3 sequence is CASSSGRGTEAFF. The CDR3 nucleotides read TGTGCCAGCAGCTCCGGACGTGGCACTGAAGCTTTCTTT. The entire variable domain, with the rest obtained from reference TRBV7-9 and TRBJ1-1, is as follows: DTGVSQNPRHKITKRGQNVTFRCDPISEHNRLYWYRQTLGQGPEFLTYFQNEAQLEKSRLLSDRFSAERPKGSFSTLEIQRTEQGDSAMYLCASSSGRGTEAFFGQGTRLTVV.

The chain combines TRBV20-1 with TRBJ1-1; tentatively, D is TRBD1 (5 bases). The CDR3 consists of 13 residues. The V gene lost 1 base and the J gene lost 4 bases, with 10 bases spanning the gap. Germline-derived CDR1 and CDR2 are DFQATT and SNEGSKA (reference sequence). The CDR3 spells CSARAGRVTEAFF. DNA of the CDR3: TGCAGTGCTAGAGCAGGCAGGGTCACTGAAGCTTTCTTT.

The chain uses TRBV5-1 and TRBJ2-1; D may be TRBD2 (7 bases). Germline loops: CDR1 SGHRS, CDR2 YFSETQ. The CDR3 totals 17 residues. Trimming took off 3 bases at V and 8 bases at J, with 24 bases between the two ends. CDR3 protein: CASSWLPPGLQGDEQFF. As DNA, the CDR3 is TGCGCCAGCAGCTGGTTACCTCCGGGACTACAGGGTGATGAGCAGTTCTTC.

This clonotype was observed many times. The chain joins TRBV4-3 to TRBJ1-1; maybe TRBD1 (6 bases). CDR1 LGHNA and CDR2 YSLEER come from the germline V gene. Between the trimmed V and J ends, which lost 3 bases and 4 bases, there was a span of 21 bases. The CDR3 is 17 amino acids. The CDR3 coding sequence is TGCGCCAGCAGCCAGGGGGGCGTCAAGGGCGGTAGCACTGAAGCTTTCTTT. This codes for CASSQGGVKGGSTEAFF.

At least ten counts were recorded for this clonotype. This chain connects TRBV27 to TRBJ2-2, with 7 bases aligning to TRBD1. The CDR3 contains 15 residues. J lost 6 bases, V lost 6 bases, and 10 bases had no gene match. Germline CDR1 reads MNHEY; CDR2 reads SMNVEV (reference sequence). The CDR3 is CASRPIPQGSGELFF. Here the CDR3 DNA reads TGTGCCAGCAGACCGATTCCACAGGGGTCCGGGGAGCTGTTTTTT.

Points on this clonotype: An end of the junction differs from the germline gene, which may be a read error. The chain has TRBV10-2 and TRBJ2-6; TRBD1 matches at 7 bases. The germline CDR1 and CDR2 sequences are WSHSY and SAAADI. The CDR3 covers 19 residues. CDR3 protein: CASSESCTGVVSGANVLAF. The CDR3 DNA is TGCGCCAGCAGTGAGTCCTGTACAGGGGTAGTGTCTGGGGCCAACGTCCTGGCTTTC.

This clonotype was seen repeatedly, ten times or more. V gene TRBV21-1 combines with J gene TRBJ2-7; the DNA was not used to check the table's D call, TRBD2. TRBV21-1 is designated a pseudogene. CDR3 length: 16 residues. The CDR3 nucleotides are TGTGCCAGCAGCAAAATAAAGCGGGGGGTCACCTACGAGCAGTACGTC. Its protein is CASSKIKRGVTYEQYV.

This clonotype was seen ten or more times. CDR3 sequence reads: CSARKGSLLFF. The CDR3 DNA follows: TGCAGTGCTAGAAAAGGCAGTTTGCTGTTTTTT. J is TRBJ1-4 and V is TRBV20-1; no firm D call. CDR3 length: 11 residues. Trimming took 2 bases from V and 14 from J, leaving 12 bases between them. Germline lookup yields CDR1 DFQATT and CDR2 SNEGSKA (reference sequence).

In this sample, this clonotype turned up many times. The chain couples TRBV7-6 to TRBJ1-3; tentative D call: TRBD1 (6 bases). Per the germline V gene, CDR1 is SGHVS and CDR2 is FNYEAQ. With 2 bases removed from V and 0 bases from J, the gap between germline ends came to 11 bases. The CDR3 covers 16 residues. The DNA for the CDR3 is TGTGCCAGCAGCTTACGGGGGGCAAGCTCTGGAAACACCATATATTTT. Amino acid sequence: CASSLRGASSGNTIYF. The full variable domain, with the rest looked up from reference TRBV7-6 and TRBJ1-3, is GAGVSQSPRYKVTKRGQDVALRCDPISGHVSLYWYRQALGQGPEFLTYFNYEAQQDKSGLPNDRFSAERPEGSISTLTIQRTEQRDSAMYRCASSLRGASSGNTIYFGEGSWLTVV.

The chain links TRBV4-2 to TRBJ2-3; no clear D gene. CDR1 and CDR2 from the germline V gene are LGHNA and YNFKEQ. V was clipped by 0 bases and J by 2 bases, with 12 bases between them. This CDR3 has 16 residues. In nucleotides, the CDR3 is TGTGCCAGCAGCCAAGATTCGGTAGAAGACACAGATACGCAGTATTTT. Amino acids: CASSQDSVEDTDTQYF.

In this sample, this clonotype turned up many times. The chain links TRBV11-2 to TRBJ1-1; D not certain. Trimming removed 2 bases at V and 1 base at J, with 8 bases between. CDR1 and CDR2 (germline): SGHAT, FQNNGV. The CDR3 totals 14 residues. CDR3 protein: CASSLSAQNTEAFF. In nucleotides, the CDR3 is TGTGCCAGCAGCTTATCGGCCCAGAACACTGAAGCTTTCTTT.

This clonotype was found many times. V gene TRBV2 combines with J gene TRBJ2-7; a possible D gene is TRBD1 (6 bases). Germline CDR1 is SNHLY and CDR2 is FYNNEI. This CDR3 is built from 13 residues. V dropped 8 bases and J dropped 2 bases, with 13 bases sitting between them. Here the CDR3 reads CASLRDIAYEQYF. The CDR3 DNA reads as TGTGCCAGCCTCCGGGACATTGCCTACGAGCAGTACTTC.

This clonotype occurred many times. The genes are TRBV20-1 and TRBJ2-2, with no clear D. Trimming removed 2 bases at V and 7 bases at J, with 8 bases between. The CDR3 is made up of 12 amino acids. The germline V gene has CDR1 DFQATT and CDR2 SNEGSKA (reference sequence). Here the CDR3 DNA reads TGCAGTGCTAGAACCCTTAACGGGGAGCTGTTTTTT. Its translation is CSARTLNGELFF.

This clonotype was observed a few times. The chain joins TRBV7-2 to TRBJ1-1; TRBD1 matches 7 bases. The junction had 2 bases not matched to a gene; V was cut back by 6 bases and J by 4 bases. The CDR3 has 12 residues. CDR1 SGHTA and CDR2 FQGNSA come from the germline V gene. Written as DNA, the CDR3 is TGTGCCAGCAGAAAGGGGGCCACTGAAGCTTTCTTT. Translating gives CASRKGATEAFF. The complete variable domain, with remaining parts taken from reference TRBV7-2 and TRBJ1-1, reads GAGVSQSPSNKVTEKGKDVELRCDPISGHTALYWYRQSLGQGLEFLIYFQGNSAPDKSGLPSDRFSAERTGGSVSTLTIQRTQQEDSAVYLCASRKGATEAFFGQGTRLTVV.

This clonotype has ten or more counts. This chain links TRBV29-1 with TRBJ2-2; 8 nucleotides line up with TRBD2. Trimming removed 3 bases from V and 6 bases from J; junction bases left unmatched: 9. The CDR3 has 15 amino acids. Germline loops: CDR1 SQVTM, CDR2 ANQGSEA. The CDR3 DNA sequence: TGCAGCGTTGAGGCCCCCGGGGGGGGGGCCGGGGAGCTGTTTTTT. This codes for CSVEAPGGGAGELFF.

Many counts were recorded for this clonotype. The J gene is TRBJ1-2, the V gene TRBV7-2, with unresolved D. The length of the CDR3 is 12 residues. Looked up from germline, CDR1 is SGHTA and CDR2 is FQGNSA. The V and J ends lost 2 bases and 2 bases respectively, with 3 bases between them. The DNA of the CDR3 is TGTGCCAGCAGCTTATCCAACTATGGCTACACCTTC. The encoded protein is CASSLSNYGYTF.

The V gene is TRBV19, the J gene TRBJ1-2, with 8 bases identical to TRBD1. From germline, CDR1 is LNHDA and CDR2 SQIVND (reference sequence). This CDR3 region has 12 residues. Losses at the gene ends were 7 bases for V and 8 bases for J; bases not matched to a gene: 6. The CDR3 DNA reads TGTGCCAGTACCGACAGGGGAGGAGGCTACACCTTC. It is translated as CASTDRGGGYTF.

Ten or more counts support this clonotype. The chain uses TRBV20-1 and TRBJ1-3; no firm D call. The CDR3 is 13 amino acids. V gave up 5 bases and J gave up 3 bases, with 11 bases separating them. CDR1 is DFQATT, CDR2 SNEGSKA, per germline (reference sequence). In DNA, the CDR3 is TGCAGTGCTCCTCAGAAAGGTGGAAACACCATATATTTT. Amino acid sequence: CSAPQKGGNTIYF.

CDR3 sequence: CAWNVRRGDTQYF. The CDR3 DNA reads TGTGCCTGGAACGTACGAAGGGGAGATACGCAGTATTTT. The chain has TRBV30 and TRBJ2-3; a possible D gene is TRBD1 (5 bases). Deletions cut 4 bases from V and 5 bases from J, with 13 bases between. This CDR3 spans 13 amino acids. Germline loops: CDR1 GTSNPN, CDR2 SVGIG (reference sequence).

This clonotype was seen repeatedly, ten times or more. The rearrangement joins TRBV4-3 to TRBJ2-2, with D possibly called TRBD1 or TRBD2 (5 bases each). The CDR3 is made up of 16 amino acids. V dropped 0 bases and J dropped 2 bases, with 10 bases sitting between them. Germline CDR1 reads LGHNA; CDR2 reads YSLEER. The CDR3 region is CASSQDSGTNTGELFF. DNA for the CDR3: TGCGCCAGCAGCCAAGATTCCGGGACCAACACCGGGGAGCTGTTTTTT.

This clonotype was counted only a few times. The rearrangement links TRBV28 to TRBJ2-7; 7 nucleotides align to TRBD1. This CDR3 contains 14 residues. Germline V gene data show CDR1 as MDHEN and CDR2 as SYDVKM. V dropped 5 bases and J dropped 1; count of bases not matched to a gene: 5. The CDR3, as DNA: TGTGCCAGCAGTCCCCCGGGACAGTCCTACGAGCAGTACTTC. Its protein is CASSPPGQSYEQYF.

The chain recombines TRBV20-1 with TRBJ2-5; tentatively, D is TRBD1 or TRBD2 (6 bases each). Trimming removed 0 bases at V and 4 bases at J, with 21 bases between. Germline-derived CDR1 and CDR2 are DFQATT and SNEGSKA (reference sequence). This CDR3 is built from 17 residues. The chain's CDR3 is CSARDFASWGARETQYF. The CDR3 coding sequence is TGCAGTGCTAGAGATTTTGCTAGCTGGGGGGCAAGAGAGACCCAGTACTTC.

This clonotype was detected many times. J is TRBJ2-1 and V is TRBV5-1; TRBD2 matches 9 bases. With 0 bases clipped from V and 2 bases from J, the junction kept 3 bases outside the gene matches. CDR3 size: 16 residues. Germline CDR1 is SGHRS and CDR2 is YFSETQ. In DNA form, the CDR3 reads TGCGCCAGCAGCTTGGCCCGACTAGCGGCCTACAATGAGCAGTTCTTC. Its translation is CASSLARLAAYNEQFF.

In its sample, this clonotype was seen many times. J is TRBJ2-7 and V is TRBV5-1; 8 nucleotides agree with TRBD1. This CDR3 contains 17 residues. Germline CDR1 SGHRS, CDR2 YFSETQ. Unmatched junction bases numbered 12, after V lost 0 bases and J lost 4 bases. In DNA, the CDR3 is TGCGCCAGCAGCTTGGCCTCTTCAGGGGGCGAACCTTACGAGCAGTACTTC. It yields the protein CASSLASSGGEPYEQYF. Supplemented by reference TRBV5-1 and TRBJ2-7, the full variable domain reads KAGVTQTPRYLIKTRGQQVTLSCSPISGHRSVSWYQQTPGQGLQFLFEYFSETQRNKGNFPGRFSGRQFSNSRSEMNVSTLELGDSALYLCASSLASSGGEPYEQYFGPGTRLTVT.

This clonotype was seen many times. V gene TRBV20-1 combines with J gene TRBJ1-4; D call uncertain. Trimming left V 6 bases short and J 0 bases short, with 8 bases between. CDR3 size: 13 residues. Germline CDR1 is DFQATT and CDR2 is SNEGSKA (reference sequence). In DNA, the CDR3 is TGCAGTGCCCTCCGCTCAACTAATGAAAAACTGTTTTTT. It yields the protein CSALRSTNEKLFF.

This clonotype was seen many times. The chain combines TRBV6-2 or TRBV6-3 with TRBJ2-1; D is perhaps TRBD1 or TRBD2 (5 bases each). The CDR3 consists of 13 residues. CDR1 and CDR2 (germline): MNHEY, SVGEGT. Trimming pared 7 bases from V and 8 bases from J, leaving 15 bases between. This CDR3 reads CASTNPGTDEQFF. CDR3 nucleotides: TGTGCCAGCACCAATCCGGGGACGGATGAGCAGTTCTTC.

In its sample, this clonotype was seen many times. The chain joins TRBV15 to TRBJ1-6; D gene uncertain. The ends were cut back, 0 bases at V and 10 bases at J, with 10 bases in the middle. The CDR3 covers 14 residues. Per the germline V gene, CDR1 is LNHNV and CDR2 is YYDKDF (reference sequence). This CDR3 reads CATSRDQLVSPLHF. The CDR3 bases are TGTGCCACCAGCAGAGACCAGTTGGTGTCACCCCTCCACTTT.